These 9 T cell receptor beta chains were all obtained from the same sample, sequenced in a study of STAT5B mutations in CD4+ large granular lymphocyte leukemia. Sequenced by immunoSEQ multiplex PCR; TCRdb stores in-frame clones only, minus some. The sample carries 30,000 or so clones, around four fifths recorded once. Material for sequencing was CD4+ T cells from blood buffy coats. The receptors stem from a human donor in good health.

CDR3 sequence: CASSLSGRRSHEQYF. CDR3 nucleotides: TGTGCCAGCAGCTTATCAGGACGGAGGAGTCACGAGCAGTACTTC. The chain uses TRBV7-2 and TRBJ2-7; D might be TRBD2 (5 bases). Trimming took off 2 bases at V and 5 bases at J, with 16 bases between the two ends. Germline V CDR1 and CDR2: SGHTA, FQGNSA. This CDR3 is 15 amino acids long.

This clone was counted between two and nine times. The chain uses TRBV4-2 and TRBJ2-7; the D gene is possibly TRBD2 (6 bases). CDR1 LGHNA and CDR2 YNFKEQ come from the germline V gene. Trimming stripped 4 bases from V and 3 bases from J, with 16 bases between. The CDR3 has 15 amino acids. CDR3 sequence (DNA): TGTGCCAGCAGCCCCGGATGGCGGGATGACTACGAGCAGTACTTC. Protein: CASSPGWRDDYEQYF.

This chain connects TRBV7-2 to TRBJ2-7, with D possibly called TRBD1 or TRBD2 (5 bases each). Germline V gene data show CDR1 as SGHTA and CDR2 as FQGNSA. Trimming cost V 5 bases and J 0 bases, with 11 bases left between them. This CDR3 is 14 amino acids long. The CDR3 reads CASSGRDDSYEQYF. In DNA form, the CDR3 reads TGTGCCAGCAGCGGCCGGGACGACTCCTACGAGCAGTACTTC.

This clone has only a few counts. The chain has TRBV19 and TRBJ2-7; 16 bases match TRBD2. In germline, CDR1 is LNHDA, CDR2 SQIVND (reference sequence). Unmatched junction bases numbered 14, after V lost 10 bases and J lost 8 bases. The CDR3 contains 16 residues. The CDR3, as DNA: TGTGCCACCCAACCCGGGACTAGCGGGAGGGGCCGGCAGCAGTACTTC. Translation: CATQPGTSGRGRQQYF.

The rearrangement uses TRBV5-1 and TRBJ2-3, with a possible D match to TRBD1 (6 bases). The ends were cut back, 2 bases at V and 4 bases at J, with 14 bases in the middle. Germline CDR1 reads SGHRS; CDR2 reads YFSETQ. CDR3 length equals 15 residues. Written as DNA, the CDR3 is TGCGCCAGCAGCTTATCCGGGGACATGGCAGATACGCAGTATTTT. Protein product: CASSLSGDMADTQYF.

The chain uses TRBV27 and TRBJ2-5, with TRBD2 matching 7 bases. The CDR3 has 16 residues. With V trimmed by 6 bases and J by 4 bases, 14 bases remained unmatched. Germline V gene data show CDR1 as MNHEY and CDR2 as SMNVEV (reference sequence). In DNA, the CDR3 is TGTGCCAGCAGGCACCTCTTGGGGGGGGGTGCAGAGACCCAGTACTTC. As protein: CASRHLLGGGAETQYF.

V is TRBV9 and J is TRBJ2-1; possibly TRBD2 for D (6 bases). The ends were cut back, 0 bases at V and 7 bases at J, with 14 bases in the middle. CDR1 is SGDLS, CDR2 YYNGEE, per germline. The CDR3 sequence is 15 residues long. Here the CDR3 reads CASSVVGIGRNEQFF. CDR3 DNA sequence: TGTGCCAGCAGCGTAGTAGGCATTGGGAGGAATGAGCAGTTCTTC. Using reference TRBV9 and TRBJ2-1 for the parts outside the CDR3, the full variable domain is DSGVTQTPKHLITATGQRVTLRCSPRSGDLSVYWYQQSLDQGLQFLIQYYNGEERAKGNILERFSAQQFPDLHSELNLSSLELGDSALYFCASSVVGIGRNEQFFGPGTRLTVL.

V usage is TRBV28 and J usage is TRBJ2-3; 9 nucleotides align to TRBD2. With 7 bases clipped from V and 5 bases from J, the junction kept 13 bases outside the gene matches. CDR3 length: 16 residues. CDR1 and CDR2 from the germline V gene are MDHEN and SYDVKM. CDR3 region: CASMSAGLAGRDTQYF. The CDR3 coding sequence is TGTGCCAGCATGTCAGCAGGTCTAGCGGGAAGAGATACGCAGTATTTT.

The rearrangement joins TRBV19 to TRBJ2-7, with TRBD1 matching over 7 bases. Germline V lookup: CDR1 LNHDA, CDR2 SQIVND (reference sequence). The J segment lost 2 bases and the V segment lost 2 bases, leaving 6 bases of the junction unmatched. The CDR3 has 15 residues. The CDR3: CASSIYWDSPYEQYF. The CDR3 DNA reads TGTGCCAGTAGTATATATTGGGACAGCCCCTACGAGCAGTACTTC.